This T cell receptor (beta chain) was identified during a study of T-cell memory formation after mild COVID-19. About this clonotype itself: The target antigen is unknown.

V lost 3 bases, J lost 1 base, and 9 bases lay in between. This CDR3 has 14 residues. Germline assignment: CDR1 MNHNY and CDR2 SVGAGI (reference sequence). Using its own MiXCR run on the 5' RACE reads, TCRdb lists one record per CDR3 protein. The sample has 200,000 to 250,000 distinct CDR3 sequences, about 27% seen once. Study outcomes and limitations: Shrinking CD4+ clones resided mostly in CM and EM, and CD8+ ones in EMRA.

This clonotype was sampled from an adult woman who had mild COVID-19 (a few samples of this study predate the infection). Cell type and time point are not known. Input material: PBMCs or a T cell subset sorted from them (not recorded which). This rearrangement joins TRBV6-6 to TRBJ1-1; perhaps TRBD1 as D (5 bases). The CDR3 DNA sequence: TGTGCCAGCAGTTATGGGGACGGGAACACTGAAGCTTTCTTT. This gives the protein CASSYGDGNTEAFF.